This T cell receptor beta chain originates from a study of blood T cell repertoires in COVID-19 (dated by TCRdb to about 2020). In terms of the full investigation: Samples covering the acute and convalescent phases of COVID-19 were provided by collaborators in the United States, Italy and Spain. The material from the prospective study consisted of cDNA or gDNA derived from T cells, B-cell-depleted T cells, or PBMCs. Deeply sampled blood TCRbeta repertoires from subjects exposed to, actively infected with, or recovered from COVID-19 were included in the dataset. A freely available public database, intended as a resource for researchers studying the immune response to SARS-CoV-2, is where the repertoires were released. The samples were drawn from two sources: the first 160 participants of the ongoing ImmuneRACE study, and 1,000 to 1,500 subjects contributed by 6 global collaborators. The sample metadata nearly always contained a de-identified subject ID, COVID-19 status, age in years and sex. Where HLA class I and class II types were available, the types were taken from metadata supplied by the sample provider, not from assay-based typing.

TCRbeta CDR3 regions were amplified from genomic DNA by means of the immunoSEQ Assay, a bias-controlled multiplex PCR. In the authors' own workflow: Within the assay, amplification of reference gene primers was used to estimate how many nucleated cells each sample contained. To quantify the absolute abundance of each unique TCRbeta CDR3 rearrangement, sequence reads were collapsed and filtered. Productive Simpson clonality was computed per sample as the square root of Simpson's diversity index over productive rearrangements. Imported from immuneACCESS, the table was reduced by TCRdb to in-frame sequences with V and J called. These copies leave out some clones; in studies compared against another copy, an unresolved V gene accounts for under half, and the cause of the remainder is not known. Clone size and V and J calls were adopted from that table, with D and trimming inferred from the DNA. This sample has over 45,000 clones in its table, and about four fifths of those were observed once. The ten largest clonotypes hold roughly 2% of the sample.

Overall results and qualifications from the work: The quantity of clinical and demographic metadata differed by source and by participant and was supplied without curation.

The collaborating institutions used their own protocols to collect whole blood in K2EDTA tubes. For TCRbeta analysis, collaborators shipped samples in one of three forms: frozen whole blood, isolated PBMCs, or DNA extracted from either of those sample types. With regard to this clone: Its antigen is currently not known. No much larger clonotype is one base removed from it; base qualities were not supplied.

The material sequenced was peripheral blood. This receptor was taken from a woman aged 60-75 years with acute or convalescent COVID-19.

The CDR3 reads CASGFSNYGYTF. The nucleotides read TGTGCTAGTGGTTTCTCGAACTATGGCTACACCTTC. The rearranged chain carries TRBV12-5 and TRBJ1-2; a confident D gene designation cannot be given. From the germline V gene, CDR1 is LGHNT and CDR2 is FRNRAP. Its CDR3 holds 12 amino acids, cysteine through phenylalanine. The read is trimmed to its CDR3 DNA, 36 bases read in frame from base 1. Cut back by 3 bases and 2 bases, the V and J ends lie 4 bases apart. The CDR3 plus the reference TRBV12-5 and TRBJ1-2 genes for the other parts give the full variable domain: DARVTQTPRHKVTEMGQEVTMRCQPILGHNTVFWYRQTMMQGLELLAYFRNRAPLDDSGMPKDRFSAEMPDATLATLKIQPSEPRDSAVYFCASGFSNYGYTFGSGTRLTVV.